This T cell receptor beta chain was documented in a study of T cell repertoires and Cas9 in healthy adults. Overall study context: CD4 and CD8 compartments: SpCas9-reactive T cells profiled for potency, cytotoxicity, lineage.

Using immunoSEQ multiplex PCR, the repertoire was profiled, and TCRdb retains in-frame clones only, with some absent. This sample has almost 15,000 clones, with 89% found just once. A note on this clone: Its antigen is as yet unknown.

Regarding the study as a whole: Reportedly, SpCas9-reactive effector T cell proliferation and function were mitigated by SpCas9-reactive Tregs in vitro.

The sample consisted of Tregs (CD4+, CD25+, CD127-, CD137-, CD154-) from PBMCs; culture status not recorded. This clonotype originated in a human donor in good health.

CDR3 sequence (DNA): TGTGCCAGTAGTATAGATCACCGCAATTCACCCCTCCACTTT. Protein product: CASSIDHRNSPLHF. The chain uses TRBV19 and TRBJ1-6; the D is unclear. The germline gives CDR1 LNHDA, CDR2 SQIVND (reference sequence). The CDR3 has 14 amino acids. Trimming pared 0 bases from V and 7 bases from J, leaving 7 bases between.